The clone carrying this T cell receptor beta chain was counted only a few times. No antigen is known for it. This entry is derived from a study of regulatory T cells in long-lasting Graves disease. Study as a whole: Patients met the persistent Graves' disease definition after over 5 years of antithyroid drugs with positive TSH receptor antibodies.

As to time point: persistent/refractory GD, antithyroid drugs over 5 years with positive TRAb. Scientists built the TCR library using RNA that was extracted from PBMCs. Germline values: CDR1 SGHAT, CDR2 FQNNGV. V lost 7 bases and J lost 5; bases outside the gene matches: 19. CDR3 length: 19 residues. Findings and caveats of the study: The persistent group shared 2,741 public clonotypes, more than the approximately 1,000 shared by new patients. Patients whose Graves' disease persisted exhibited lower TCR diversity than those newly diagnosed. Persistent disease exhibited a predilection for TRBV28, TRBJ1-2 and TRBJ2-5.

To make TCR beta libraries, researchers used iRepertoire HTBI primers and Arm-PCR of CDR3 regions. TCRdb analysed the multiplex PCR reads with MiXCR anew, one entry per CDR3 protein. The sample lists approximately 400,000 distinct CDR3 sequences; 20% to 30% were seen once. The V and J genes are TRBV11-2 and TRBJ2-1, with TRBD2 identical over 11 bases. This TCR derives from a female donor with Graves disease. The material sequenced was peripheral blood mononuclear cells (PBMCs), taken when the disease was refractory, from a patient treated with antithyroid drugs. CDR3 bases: TGTGCCAGCACCACCGTTGTGGGGTTAGCGGGAGGGAGGAACAATGAGCAGTTCTTC. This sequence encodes CASTTVVGLAGGRNNEQFF.